The T cell receptor beta chain under discussion was sequenced for a study of blood T cell repertoires in COVID-19. In the study overall: Samples taken during acute and convalescent COVID-19 were collected in the United States, Italy and Spain. In each case, the material was cDNA or gDNA derived from T cells, B-cell-depleted T cells, or PBMCs.

The CDR3 totals 14 residues. V shed 6 bases and J 4 bases; nucleotides not matched to a gene: 5. Per the germline V gene, CDR1 is MDHEN and CDR2 is SYDVKM. As processed by the authors: From reference gene primer amplification, estimates of nucleated cell counts were derived. Assay: immunoSEQ multiplex PCR; the TCRdb copy retains only in-frame clones and omits some. For V, J and clone size, that table is used; D and trimming come from the DNA. The sample records 95,000 to 150,000 clones, less than 75% being singletons. The source of this sequence is a human donor with acute or convalescent COVID-19. The donor label of this sample is uncertain. Sequencing was performed on peripheral blood. V gene TRBV28 combines with J gene TRBJ1-3, with TRBD1 matching over 8 bases. The CDR3 DNA follows: TGTGCCAGCAGGTTCGGGACAGGAGGAAACACCATATATTTT. This translates into CASRFGTGGNTIYF.